These T cell receptor beta chains were read from a single sample in a study of control samples from healthy donors and cancer patients. Profiled with immunoSEQ multiplex PCR; TCRdb holds only in-frame clones, not every one. The sample holds some 95,000 clones, around nine tenths seen once. The specimen sequenced was blood. These receptors all stem from a man aged 25-40 years in good health. The CDR3 runs from the conserved cysteine through the conserved F or W. The D gene is left open where the match is weak. Clone size is given for some rows only: seen once, a few or many times, or a class if the clone is expanded.

v_gene: TRBV3-1/TRBV3-2
abundance: few
j_gene: TRBJ1-5
d_gene: -
CDR3nt: TGTGCCAGCAGCCAAGATCGGGGATCGGGGCAGCCCCAGCATTTT
CDR3aa: CASSQDRGSGQPQHF

v_gene: TRBV5-5
abundance: -
j_gene: TRBJ1-3
d_gene: -
CDR3nt: TGTGCCAGCAGCTGGGACATATACTCTGGAAACACCATATATTTT
CDR3aa: CASSWDIYSGNTIYF

v_gene: TRBV3-1/TRBV3-2
abundance: -
j_gene: TRBJ2-5
d_gene: TRBD1
CDR3nt: TGTGCCAGCAGCCTCTCCGGGACAGCCCAAGAGACCCAGTACTTC
CDR3aa: CASSLSGTAQETQYF

v_gene: TRBV4-1
abundance: -
j_gene: TRBJ1-2
d_gene: -
CDR3nt: TGCGCCAGCACGGTGGGGACGGACGGGCGTTACGGCTACACCTTC
CDR3aa: CASTVGTDGRYGYTF

v_gene: TRBV5-4
abundance: -
j_gene: TRBJ2-2
d_gene: -
CDR3nt: TGTGCCAACAGCTTGGCCGTGGAAGGGGAGCTGTTTTTT
CDR3aa: CANSLAVEGELFF

v_gene: TRBV6-5
abundance: -
j_gene: TRBJ1-3
d_gene: -
CDR3nt: TGTGCCAGCAGACCGCAGGGGTTACGTGGAAACACCATATATTTT
CDR3aa: CASRPQGLRGNTIYF

v_gene: TRBV5-1
abundance: -
j_gene: TRBJ1-4
d_gene: -
CDR3nt: TGCGCCAGCAGCTGGGAAGGAGGGTCGGGTGAAAAACTGTTTTTT
CDR3aa: CASSWEGGSGEKLFF

v_gene: TRBV6-1
abundance: -
j_gene: TRBJ1-1
d_gene: TRBD1
CDR3nt: TGTGCCAGCAGTGAAGCGCCAGGGGGCAAGGAAGCTTTCTTT
CDR3aa: CASSEAPGGKEAFF

v_gene: TRBV6-1
abundance: few
j_gene: TRBJ1-5
d_gene: -
CDR3nt: TGTGCCAGCAGTGAAATTCCAGGGAATATACAGCCCCAGCATTTT
CDR3aa: CASSEIPGNIQPQHF

v_gene: TRBV10-3
abundance: -
j_gene: TRBJ2-2
d_gene: -
CDR3nt: TGTGCCATCAGTGAAGGAGGGCAGGGGGCCGGGGAGCTGTTTTTT
CDR3aa: CAISEGGQGAGELFF

v_gene: TRBV10-3
abundance: once
j_gene: TRBJ2-1
d_gene: -
CDR3nt: TGTGCCATCAGTGGTGCCCCGGGCACCCCCGCCTCCTACAATGAGCAGTTCTTC
CDR3aa: CAISGAPGTPASYNEQFF

v_gene: TRBV10-3
abundance: -
j_gene: TRBJ2-1
d_gene: TRBD2
CDR3nt: TGTGCCATCAGTGTTGCTAGCGGAACCTACAATGAGCAGTTCTTC
CDR3aa: CAISVASGTYNEQFF

v_gene: TRBV4-2
abundance: -
j_gene: TRBJ2-3
d_gene: TRBD2
CDR3nt: TGTGCCAGCAGCCAAGAAAATTTAGGGACTAGCGGCACAGATACGCAGTATTTT
CDR3aa: CASSQENLGTSGTDTQYF

v_gene: TRBV4-3
abundance: -
j_gene: TRBJ2-3
d_gene: -
CDR3nt: TGCGCCAGCAGGAGGGAGCCCGGTACGCAGTATTTT
CDR3aa: CASRREPGTQYF

v_gene: TRBV30
abundance: once
j_gene: TRBJ2-2
d_gene: -
CDR3nt: TGTGCCTGGGGAACAGGACGTTTGAACACCGGGGAGCTGTTTTTT
CDR3aa: CAWGTGRLNTGELFF

v_gene: TRBV11-2
abundance: -
j_gene: TRBJ2-7
d_gene: -
CDR3nt: TGTGCCAGTCGAAGGGGAGGCGAGCAGTACTTC
CDR3aa: CASRRGGEQYF

v_gene: TRBV5-4
abundance: -
j_gene: TRBJ2-1
d_gene: TRBD2
CDR3nt: TGTGCCAGCAGCTTAGGAGCGGGAACCTACAATGAGCAGTTCTTC
CDR3aa: CASSLGAGTYNEQFF

v_gene: TRBV18
abundance: -
j_gene: TRBJ1-1
d_gene: TRBD1
CDR3nt: TGTGCCAGCTCACGGGACAGGGCGAACACTGAAGCTTTCTTT
CDR3aa: CASSRDRANTEAFF

v_gene: TRBV4-1
abundance: -
j_gene: TRBJ1-5
d_gene: -
CDR3nt: TGCGCCAGCAGCCCTATGACCGGGGCGGATCAGCCCCAGCATTTT
CDR3aa: CASSPMTGADQPQHF

v_gene: TRBV12-1
abundance: -
j_gene: TRBJ1-5
d_gene: -
CDR3nt: TGTGCCAGCAGCTTTGTAGGGGATCAGCCCCAGCATTTT
CDR3aa: CASSFVGDQPQHF

v_gene: TRBV11-3
abundance: -
j_gene: TRBJ2-3
d_gene: TRBD2
CDR3nt: TGTGCCAGCAGCTCTAGACTAGCGCAGGCAGATACGCAGTATTTT
CDR3aa: CASSSRLAQADTQYF

v_gene: TRBV6-6
abundance: -
j_gene: TRBJ1-4
d_gene: TRBD1
CDR3nt: TGTGCCAGCAGTACTCCGGACAGGGGAGACGAAAAACTGTTTTTT
CDR3aa: CASSTPDRGDEKLFF

v_gene: TRBV5-1
abundance: -
j_gene: TRBJ2-7
d_gene: TRBD2
CDR3nt: TGCGCCAGCAGCCCCTTACTAGCGGTCCCGTCCGAGCAGTACTTC
CDR3aa: CASSPLLAVPSEQYF

v_gene: TRBV6-1
abundance: -
j_gene: TRBJ1-5
d_gene: -
CDR3nt: TGTGCCAGCACCCATGGTAAGGGAGGGGGACAGCCCCAGCATTTT
CDR3aa: CASTHGKGGGQPQHF

v_gene: TRBV28
abundance: -
j_gene: TRBJ2-4
d_gene: -
CDR3nt: TGTGCCAGCAGTTTGTACACACCAGGGGCAGAAAACATTCAGTACTTC
CDR3aa: CASSLYTPGAENIQYF

v_gene: TRBV6-5
abundance: -
j_gene: TRBJ2-4
d_gene: TRBD1
CDR3nt: TGTGCCAGCACATCATTACAGGGGGCGTTTTACATTCAGTACTTC
CDR3aa: CASTSLQGAFYIQYF

v_gene: TRBV18
abundance: -
j_gene: TRBJ2-1
d_gene: TRBD1
CDR3nt: TGTGCCAGCTCACCCCCGGGACAGGAGTCCTACAATGAGCAGTTCTTC
CDR3aa: CASSPPGQESYNEQFF

v_gene: TRBV19
abundance: -
j_gene: TRBJ2-7
d_gene: TRBD1
CDR3nt: TGTGCCAGTAGTATTTCGACAGGGTACCCCTACGAGCAGTACTTC
CDR3aa: CASSISTGYPYEQYF

v_gene: TRBV18
abundance: -
j_gene: TRBJ2-7
d_gene: TRBD1
CDR3nt: TGTGCCAGCTCACTCGACAGGGCGGTAGACGAGCAGTACTTC
CDR3aa: CASSLDRAVDEQYF

v_gene: TRBV6-1
abundance: -
j_gene: TRBJ2-5
d_gene: -
CDR3nt: TGTGCCAGCAGTGAATGGCAGGGTGGACAAGAGACCCAGTACTTC
CDR3aa: CASSEWQGGQETQYF

v_gene: TRBV10-2
abundance: once
j_gene: TRBJ2-1
d_gene: TRBD1
CDR3nt: TGCGCCAGCAGTGATGAGACAGGGATAGGAAACAATGAGCAGTTCTTC
CDR3aa: CASSDETGIGNNEQFF

v_gene: TRBV28
abundance: -
j_gene: TRBJ1-6
d_gene: TRBD1
CDR3nt: TGTGCCAGCAGCCACAGGGGGTCAAATTCACCCCTCCACTTT
CDR3aa: CASSHRGSNSPLHF

v_gene: TRBV24-1
abundance: once
j_gene: TRBJ1-3
d_gene: -
CDR3nt: TGTGCCACCAGCACGGGGGCTGGAAACACCATATATTTT
CDR3aa: CATSTGAGNTIYF

v_gene: TRBV4-1
abundance: -
j_gene: TRBJ2-3
d_gene: TRBD2
CDR3nt: TGCGCCAGCAGCCAAGATCGGGCTAGCGGAACAGATACGCAGTATTTT
CDR3aa: CASSQDRASGTDTQYF

v_gene: TRBV25-1
abundance: -
j_gene: TRBJ2-7
d_gene: -
CDR3nt: TGTGCCAGCAGTGAATACGGGCTAGTAAGCGAGCAGTACTTC
CDR3aa: CASSEYGLVSEQYF

v_gene: TRBV7-9
abundance: -
j_gene: TRBJ1-4
d_gene: TRBD1
CDR3nt: TGTGCCAGCAGAAGGACAGGGGAAGGGGTATTGGAAAAACTGTTTTTT
CDR3aa: CASRRTGEGVLEKLFF

v_gene: TRBV6-2/TRBV6-3
abundance: -
j_gene: TRBJ2-7
d_gene: TRBD2
CDR3nt: TGTGCCAGCAGTTACCGCATCGTCTCGGGAGGGACCTACGAGCAGTACTTC
CDR3aa: CASSYRIVSGGTYEQYF

v_gene: TRBV2
abundance: -
j_gene: TRBJ2-1
d_gene: -
CDR3nt: TGTGCCAGCAGTGAAGCTATAAGCCTCGGATGGGATACGGCGTCCTACAATGAGCAGTTCTTC
CDR3aa: CASSEAISLGWDTASYNEQFF

v_gene: TRBV11-2
abundance: -
j_gene: TRBJ2-2
d_gene: -
CDR3nt: TGTGCCAGCAGCACACAGGTGAAGGCCGGGGAGCTGTTTTTT
CDR3aa: CASSTQVKAGELFF

v_gene: TRBV28
abundance: few
j_gene: TRBJ1-2
d_gene: -
CDR3nt: TGTGCCAGCAGTCCCCAACCGCAGGAGGGGATCGGCTACACCTTC
CDR3aa: CASSPQPQEGIGYTF

v_gene: TRBV28
abundance: -
j_gene: TRBJ1-5
d_gene: -
CDR3nt: TGTGCCAGCAGTTTCGGAATGGGGGGAGGCAATCAGCCCCAGCATTTT
CDR3aa: CASSFGMGGGNQPQHF

v_gene: TRBV7-2
abundance: many
j_gene: TRBJ1-1
d_gene: TRBD1
CDR3nt: TGTGCCAGCAGCTCCCTGGCAGGGGGCACTGAAGCTTTCTTT
CDR3aa: CASSSLAGGTEAFF

v_gene: TRBV6-2/TRBV6-3
abundance: few
j_gene: TRBJ2-7
d_gene: -
CDR3nt: TGTGCCAGCAGTTACAGGGAAATAGACGAGCAGTACTTC
CDR3aa: CASSYREIDEQYF

v_gene: TRBV6-2/TRBV6-3
abundance: -
j_gene: TRBJ1-1
d_gene: -
CDR3nt: TGTGCCAGCAGTTCCGCAACAGGGAATGTGAGCACTGAAGCTTTCTTT
CDR3aa: CASSSATGNVSTEAFF

v_gene: TRBV12-3/TRBV12-4
abundance: once
j_gene: TRBJ1-3
d_gene: -
CDR3nt: TGTGCCAGCATGTTCGCAGGGGGAAACACCATATATTTT
CDR3aa: CASMFAGGNTIYF

v_gene: TRBV12-5
abundance: -
j_gene: TRBJ2-5
d_gene: TRBD2
CDR3nt: TGTGCTAGTGGTTTGTGGGGGGGGGAGACCCAGTACTTC
CDR3aa: CASGLWGGETQYF

v_gene: TRBV7-2
abundance: -
j_gene: TRBJ2-2
d_gene: TRBD1
CDR3nt: TGTGCCAGCAGCTTAGACTCGGGACAGACCGGGGAGCTGTTTTTT
CDR3aa: CASSLDSGQTGELFF

v_gene: TRBV4-1
abundance: -
j_gene: TRBJ2-2
d_gene: TRBD2
CDR3nt: TGCGCCAGCAGCCAAGAAAGGGCTAGCGGGGGGAACACCGGGGAGCTGTTTTTT
CDR3aa: CASSQERASGGNTGELFF

v_gene: TRBV27
abundance: few
j_gene: TRBJ2-1
d_gene: TRBD2
CDR3nt: TGTGCCAGCAGTCCCCAAACAATAGCGGGAGGGCGTCTGAATGAGCAGTTCTTC
CDR3aa: CASSPQTIAGGRLNEQFF

v_gene: TRBV25-1
abundance: -
j_gene: TRBJ2-7
d_gene: -
CDR3nt: TGTGCCAGCAGTGAAACCTCACGGCTGGCAAACTACGAGCAGTACTTC
CDR3aa: CASSETSRLANYEQYF

v_gene: TRBV28
abundance: few
j_gene: TRBJ1-4
d_gene: -
CDR3nt: TGTGCCAGCAGATCCCCTCGGCAGGGTCGGCCGGAAAAACTGTTTTTT
CDR3aa: CASRSPRQGRPEKLFF

v_gene: TRBV28
abundance: -
j_gene: TRBJ2-5
d_gene: -
CDR3nt: TGTGCCACCTTTACCTGGGGGGGGCCCGAGACCCAGTACTTC
CDR3aa: CATFTWGGPETQYF

v_gene: TRBV5-1
abundance: -
j_gene: TRBJ1-4
d_gene: TRBD1
CDR3nt: TGCGCCAGCAGCGTCACAGGGGGATTGGGGGAAAAACTGTTTTTT
CDR3aa: CASSVTGGLGEKLFF

v_gene: TRBV12-3/TRBV12-4
abundance: -
j_gene: TRBJ2-7
d_gene: TRBD1
CDR3nt: TGTGCCAGCACCTCGGGACAGGGGGGCGAGCAGTACTTC
CDR3aa: CASTSGQGGEQYF

v_gene: TRBV12-5
abundance: -
j_gene: TRBJ2-2
d_gene: TRBD1
CDR3nt: TGTGCTAGTGGTTTGGGACAGGGCACCGGGGAGCTGTTTTTT
CDR3aa: CASGLGQGTGELFF

v_gene: TRBV15
abundance: once
j_gene: TRBJ2-1
d_gene: -
CDR3nt: TGTGCCACCAGCCTGGGACAAAATGCCTACAATGAGCAGTTCTTC
CDR3aa: CATSLGQNAYNEQFF

v_gene: TRBV19
abundance: -
j_gene: TRBJ2-7
d_gene: -
CDR3nt: TGTGCCACTAAGGGAGACAGCAGAAACTCCTACGAGCAGTACTTC
CDR3aa: CATKGDSRNSYEQYF

v_gene: TRBV3-1/TRBV3-2
abundance: -
j_gene: TRBJ1-1
d_gene: -
CDR3nt: TGTGCCAGCAGCCAAGGTTTGGGGGGATCTCCTCGCACTGAAGCTTTCTTT
CDR3aa: CASSQGLGGSPRTEAFF